The entry below gives a single TCR beta chain sequence along with its context. These data are taken from a study of T cell changes during pregnancy in multiple sclerosis. TCRdb keeps only in-frame clones here, not all; method: immunoSEQ multiplex PCR. The table has about 73,000 clones, around 92% seen once. The source was peripheral blood, collected in the third trimester of pregnancy. This sequence was found in a female donor in good health, enrolled as a control in a pregnancy study.

The CDR3 DNA sequence: TGTGCCAGCAGTTCCCCCCTTAGCGGGAGGAGCACAGATACGCAGTATTTT. Protein sequence: CASSSPLSGRSTDTQYF. The chain uses TRBV28 and TRBJ2-3; 10 nucleotides match TRBD2. CDR3 size: 17 residues. Losses at the gene ends were 4 bases for V and 0 bases for J; bases not matched to a gene: 7. Germline V gene lookup returns CDR1 MDHEN and CDR2 SYDVKM.